This T cell receptor (beta chain) was retrieved from a study of blood T cell repertoires in COVID-19. Measured with immunoSEQ multiplex PCR; TCRdb has only the in-frame clones, and not every one. The data show some 320,000 clones, approximately 91% seen once. The sequence was obtained from a woman aged 25 to 39 who had been exposed to COVID-19. Sample: PBMCs or T cells enriched from blood (not recorded which).

CDR3 region: CASSSLGTGARGYTF. The CDR3 nucleotides are TGTGCCAGCAGTTCTTTGGGGACAGGGGCTCGAGGCTACACCTTC. The rearrangement joins TRBV27 to TRBJ1-2; 10 bases match TRBD1. Germline assignment: CDR1 MNHEY and CDR2 SMNVEV (reference sequence). Germline trimming cut 4 bases from V and 8 bases from J; bases unmatched to any gene: 10. The CDR3 has 15 residues.